A single count supports the clone carrying this TCR beta chain. Its specificity is unknown. This entry is derived from a study of cytomegalovirus exposure and HLA in healthy donors. General study results and limits: Specificity of a few CMV-associated chains for CMV antigens was verified in vitro. For most TCR sequences rarity was the rule, although some public TCRs occurred in many donors. Reportedly, diagnosis of cytomegalovirus status by the classifier showed high specificity and sensitivity.

Assay: immunoSEQ multiplex PCR; the TCRdb copy retains only in-frame clones and omits some. The table has about 160,000 clones, under 90% seen once. With V trimmed by 0 bases and J by 7 bases, 8 bases remained unmatched. CDR1 is SGHRS and CDR2 is YFSETQ in the germline V gene. CDR3 size: 16 residues. This TCR came from a man younger than 30 in good health and CMV-seropositive. This chain links TRBV5-1 with TRBJ2-1; 9 bases line up with TRBD2. Sequences were obtained from PBMCs. The CDR3 here is CASSLDPGSGSNEQFF. The CDR3 coding sequence is TGCGCCAGCAGCTTGGATCCCGGTAGCGGGAGTAATGAGCAGTTCTTC.